This T cell receptor beta chain appears in the sequencing data of a study of blood T cell repertoires in COVID-19. The CDR3 spans 15 residues. V was pared by 4 bases and J by 3 bases, with 15 bases between. CDR1 and CDR2 from the germline V gene are SGHRS and YFSETQ. This clone is a singleton in its sample. The protocol was immunoSEQ multiplex PCR, while the TCRdb copy is restricted to in-frame clones and leaves out a portion. The repertoire holds around 180,000 clones, approximately 92% seen once, with 2% to 2.5% in the top ten. Sequencing was performed on PBMCs or T cells enriched from blood (not recorded which). The receptor was derived from a woman between 40 and 55 years old with acute COVID-19. The gene calls are TRBV5-1 and TRBJ2-3; D may be TRBD1 (6 bases). CDR3 residues: CASSIGPGVTDTQYF. CDR3 bases: TGCGCCAGCAGCATTGGTCCAGGGGTAACAGATACGCAGTATTTT. Variable domain in full (rest from reference TRBV5-1 and TRBJ2-3): KAGVTQTPRYLIKTRGQQVTLSCSPISGHRSVSWYQQTPGQGLQFLFEYFSETQRNKGNFPGRFSGRQFSNSRSEMNVSTLELGDSALYLCASSIGPGVTDTQYFGPGTRLTVL.